The T cell receptor beta chain described here comes from a study of cytomegalovirus exposure and HLA in healthy donors. Overall study findings and caveats: In a later analysis, across HLA loci, associated TCR counts were highest for DRB1, lowest for HLA-C. It was reported that TCR beta sequences correctly inferred the HLA-A and HLA-B alleles for most subjects.

PCR used 60 Vbeta primers and 13 Jbeta primers. Authors' processing steps: Later analysis identified some 80 million unique TCR beta chains, about 10 million shared. Using immunoSEQ multiplex PCR, the repertoire was profiled, and TCRdb retains in-frame clones only, with some absent. The V and J calls and the clone size are those of that table, but D and trimming were determined from the DNA. The data show 150,000 to 200,000 clones, and the top ten clones hold approximately 6.4%. About this clone itself: Its target is not known.

The CDR3 sequence is 13 residues long. Germline V gene data show CDR1 as LNHNV and CDR2 as YYDKDF (reference sequence). The V and J ends lost 1 base and 11 bases respectively, with 14 bases between them. This receptor was obtained from a man aged 30 to 45 in good health and CMV-seronegative. Input material: PBMCs. V and J are TRBV15 and TRBJ2-5; TRBD1 might be the D (6 bases). As DNA, the CDR3 is TGTGCCACCAGCAGAGCTGGGACAACCCAGCAGTACTTC. Amino acids: CATSRAGTTQQYF.